This T cell receptor beta chain was profiled in a study of cytomegalovirus exposure and HLA in healthy donors. Germline CDR1 SGHVS, CDR2 FNYEAQ. The CDR3 spans 14 residues. Trimming took off 0 bases at V and 5 bases at J, with 11 bases between the two ends. Primers for the PCR totalled 60 Vbeta and 13 Jbeta. Produced via immunoSEQ multiplex PCR; TCRdb's table is partial and in-frame only. The profile shows nearly 110,000 clones, less than 85% of them singletons. The TCR comes from a woman in her thirties or forties in good health and CMV-seropositive. Sequencing was performed on PBMCs. The chain is built from TRBV7-6 and TRBJ2-7; tentative D call: TRBD1 (5 bases). The CDR3 DNA reads as TGTGCCAGCAGCTTAGCCCAGGGTAGGAACGAGCAGTACTTC. Its translation: CASSLAQGRNEQYF.